The entry below gives a single T cell receptor beta chain sequence along with its context. Its cognate antigen is unknown. Germline lookup yields CDR1 SQVTM and CDR2 ANQGSEA. The CDR3 totals 12 residues. Trimming stripped 8 bases from V and 9 bases from J, with 19 bases between. PCR was performed using 60 Vbeta and 13 Jbeta primers. Sequencing was performed with immunoSEQ multiplex PCR; in TCRdb, only in-frame clones are kept and a portion is missing. The data show around 120,000 clones, about 76% seen once. The sample comes from a study of cytomegalovirus exposure and HLA in healthy donors. Whole-study findings and limits: High specificity and sensitivity for cytomegalovirus status were reported for the classifier.

Sequenced sample: PBMCs. The source is a man aged 60 to 75 in good health and CMV-seropositive. This chain links TRBV29-1 with TRBJ2-5, with a possible D match to TRBD1 (6 bases). The CDR3 coding sequence is TGCAGCCTCCTTGACGGACAGAGGGCCCAGTACTTC. This encodes CSLLDGQRAQYF.